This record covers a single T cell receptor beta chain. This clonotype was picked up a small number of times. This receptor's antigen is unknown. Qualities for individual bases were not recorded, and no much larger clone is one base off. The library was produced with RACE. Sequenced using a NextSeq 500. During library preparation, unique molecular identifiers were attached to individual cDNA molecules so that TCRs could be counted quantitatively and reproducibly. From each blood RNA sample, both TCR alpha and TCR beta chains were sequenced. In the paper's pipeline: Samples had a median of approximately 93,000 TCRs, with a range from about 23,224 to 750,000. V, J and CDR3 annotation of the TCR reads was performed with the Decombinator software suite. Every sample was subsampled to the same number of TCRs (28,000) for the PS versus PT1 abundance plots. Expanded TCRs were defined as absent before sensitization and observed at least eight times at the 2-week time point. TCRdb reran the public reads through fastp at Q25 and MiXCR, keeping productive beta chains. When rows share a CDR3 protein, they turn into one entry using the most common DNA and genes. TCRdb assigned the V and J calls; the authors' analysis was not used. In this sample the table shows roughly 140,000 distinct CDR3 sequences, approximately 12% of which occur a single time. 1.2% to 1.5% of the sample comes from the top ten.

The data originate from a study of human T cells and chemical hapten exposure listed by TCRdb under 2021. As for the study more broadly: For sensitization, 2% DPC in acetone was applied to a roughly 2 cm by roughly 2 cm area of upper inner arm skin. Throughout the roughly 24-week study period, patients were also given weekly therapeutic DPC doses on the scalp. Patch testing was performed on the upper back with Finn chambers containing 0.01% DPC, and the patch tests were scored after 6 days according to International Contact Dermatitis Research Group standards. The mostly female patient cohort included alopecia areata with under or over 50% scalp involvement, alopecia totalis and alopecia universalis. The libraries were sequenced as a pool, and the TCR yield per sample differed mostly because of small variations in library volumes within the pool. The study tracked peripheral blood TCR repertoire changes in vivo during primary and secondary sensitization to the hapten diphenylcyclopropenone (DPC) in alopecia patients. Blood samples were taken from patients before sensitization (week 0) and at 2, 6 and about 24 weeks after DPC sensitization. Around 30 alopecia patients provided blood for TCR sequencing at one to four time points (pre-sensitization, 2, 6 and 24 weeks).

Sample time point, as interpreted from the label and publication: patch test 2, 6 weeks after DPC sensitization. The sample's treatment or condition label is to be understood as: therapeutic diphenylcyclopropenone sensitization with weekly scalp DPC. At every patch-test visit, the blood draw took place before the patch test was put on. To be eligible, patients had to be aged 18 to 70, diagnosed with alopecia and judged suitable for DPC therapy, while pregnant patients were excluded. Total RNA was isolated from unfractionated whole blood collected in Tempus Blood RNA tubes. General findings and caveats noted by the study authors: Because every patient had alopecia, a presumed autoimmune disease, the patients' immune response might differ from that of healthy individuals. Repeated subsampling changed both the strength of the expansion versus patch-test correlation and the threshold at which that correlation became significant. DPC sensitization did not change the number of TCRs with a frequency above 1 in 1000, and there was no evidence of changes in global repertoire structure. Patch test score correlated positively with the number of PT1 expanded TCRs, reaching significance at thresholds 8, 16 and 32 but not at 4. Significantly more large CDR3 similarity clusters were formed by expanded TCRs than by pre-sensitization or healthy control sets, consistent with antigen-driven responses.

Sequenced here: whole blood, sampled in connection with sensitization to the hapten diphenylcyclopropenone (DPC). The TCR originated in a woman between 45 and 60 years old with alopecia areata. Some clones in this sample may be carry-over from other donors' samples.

Here is the DNA: TGTGCCAGCAGCCCCGTAGATAACTATGGCTACACCTTC. Its coded protein is CASSPVDNYGYTF. This chain joins TRBV13 to TRBJ1-2; the D gene assignment is ambiguous. The CDR3 runs 13 amino acids, cysteine and phenylalanine included. The retained sequence is limited to the CDR3, 39 bases, with the frame set at the first base. CDR1 and CDR2 (PRHDT, FYEKMQ) derive from the germline V gene (reference sequence). A distance of 8 bases separates the germline ends of V and J, which lose 5 bases and 1 base respectively.